One and the same sample provided the 27 T cell receptor beta chains below, sequenced in a study of vaccination effects on CD4 cells after COVID-19. Which antigens these TCRs recognize remains unknown. Assay: immunoSEQ multiplex PCR; the TCRdb copy retains only in-frame clones and omits some. The sample carries under 75,000 clones, around 80% recorded once. ViraFEST used viral peptide pools to expand antigen-specific CD4+ T cells before sequencing. Following a roughly ten-day culture, CD4+ T cells were purified. Negative nucleocapsid antibody tests before and after vaccination confirmed no previous SARS-CoV-2 infection. The sample here was CD4+ T cells from PBMCs cultured with SARS-CoV-2 spike peptides, taken before COVID-19 vaccination. The receptors shown here come from a human donor who received a COVID-19 vaccine.

The rearrangement links TRBV18 to TRBJ2-1; 9 positions agree with TRBD1. After removal of 4 bases from V and 2 bases from J, the junction contained 3 bases not matched to a gene. The germline CDR1 and CDR2 sequences are KGHSH and LQKENI. The CDR3 is 15 residues long. CDR3 nucleotide sequence: TGTGCCAGCTCACAAACAGGGGGCCCCTACAATGAGCAGTTCTTC. This encodes CASSQTGGPYNEQFF.

The rearrangement links TRBV12-3 or TRBV12-4 to TRBJ2-1; possible D gene TRBD2, 6 bases. Trimming removed 2 bases at V and 12 bases at J, with 8 bases between. This CDR3 has 11 amino acids. The CDR3 spells CASSLLRGQFF. The CDR3 DNA follows: TGTGCCAGCAGTTTATTGCGGGGGCAGTTCTTC.

J is TRBJ1-5 and V is TRBV6-6; a weak D match, TRBD1 (6 bases). The CDR3 totals 16 residues. Germline values: CDR1 MNHNY, CDR2 SVGAGI (reference sequence). V lost 8 bases and J 5 bases, leaving 22 bases between the germline ends. CDR3 DNA sequence: TGTGCCAGCTTTCAAGTCCGAGGACAGATAGATCAGCCCCAGCATTTT. It encodes CASFQVRGQIDQPQHF.

The chain's CDR3 is CASSPSTGAGEKLFF. The CDR3 DNA reads TGTGCCAGCAGCCCTTCGACAGGGGCGGGTGAAAAACTGTTTTTT. This chain links TRBV28 with TRBJ1-4, with 8 bases lining up with TRBD1. CDR1 MDHEN and CDR2 SYDVKM come from the germline V gene. This CDR3 contains 15 residues. V lost 6 bases and J lost 7; bases outside the gene matches: 10.

This sequence joins TRBV5-8 and TRBJ2-5; no clear D. The germline V gene encodes CDR1 SGHTS and CDR2 YDEGEE. The V and J ends lost 2 bases and 9 bases respectively, with 8 bases between them. The CDR3 is 11 residues long. The CDR3 sequence is CASSLGVPQYF. The CDR3 DNA follows: TGTGCCAGCAGCTTAGGAGTCCCCCAGTACTTC.

This chain joins TRBV28 and TRBJ1-2; D ambiguous. CDR3 length equals 15 residues. Trimming removed 6 bases from V and 5 bases from J, with 19 bases in between. From germline, CDR1 is MDHEN and CDR2 SYDVKM. Written as DNA, the CDR3 is TGTGCCAGCAGCTTCGGGCTCGGGAGAGGGTATGGCTACACCTTC. This gives the protein CASSFGLGRGYGYTF.

This clone was recorded only once. The J gene is TRBJ2-5, the V gene TRBV5-1; 8 bases are a match to TRBD1. Germline loops: CDR1 SGHRS, CDR2 YFSETQ. The CDR3 is 13 residues long. Trimming removed 0 bases from V and 12 bases from J; junction bases left unmatched: 7. The CDR3 region has the DNA TGCGCCAGCAGCTTGGGACAGGGGCTTTCGAAGTACTTC. Encoded protein: CASSLGQGLSKYF.

This sequence joins TRBV6-6 and TRBJ2-6; D is perhaps TRBD1 (6 bases). With 5 bases removed from V and 4 bases from J, the gap between germline ends came to 12 bases. The CDR3 runs to 15 residues. CDR1 and CDR2 from the germline V gene are MNHNY and SVGAGI (reference sequence). The CDR3 DNA reads as TGTGCCAGCAGTCAAACAGGGAGAGGGGCCAACGTCCTGACTTTC. Protein sequence: CASSQTGRGANVLTF.

The CDR3 loop is CASQNPFSYEQYV. The CDR3 DNA follows: TGCGCCAGCCAAAACCCTTTCTCCTACGAGCAGTACGTC. This chain links TRBV10-1 with TRBJ2-7, with D uncertain. This CDR3 has 13 amino acids. Deletions cut 8 bases from V and 0 bases from J, with 11 bases between. Germline V gene data show CDR1 as WNHNN and CDR2 as SYGVQD (reference sequence).

The chain is built from TRBV4-2 and TRBJ1-6, with D perhaps TRBD1 (6 bases). V was trimmed by 0 bases and J by 7 bases, leaving 13 bases between them. From germline, CDR1 is LGHNA and CDR2 YNFKEQ. The CDR3 consists of 16 residues. The CDR3 sequence: CASSQDSTGPNSPLHF. As DNA, the CDR3 is TGTGCCAGCAGCCAAGATAGTACAGGGCCGAATTCACCCCTCCACTTT.

The chain recombines TRBV6-4 with TRBJ2-1, with D possibly TRBD1 on 6 matching bases. Germline values: CDR1 MRHNA, CDR2 SNTAGT. V was shortened by 2 bases and J by 4 bases, with 9 bases between the two germline ends. This CDR3 region has 14 residues. CDR3 bases: TGTGCCAGCAGTGACGGGACATATTACAATGAGCAGTTCTTC. This gives the protein CASSDGTYYNEQFF.

This sequence joins TRBV6-2 or TRBV6-3 and TRBJ2-7; 16 bases agree with TRBD2. The CDR3 is 17 amino acids. Germline V gene sequence: CDR1 MNHEY, CDR2 SVGEGT. The junction had 7 bases not matched to a gene; V was cut back by 5 bases and J by 3 bases. The CDR3 DNA is TGTGCCAGCAGTCTGGGACTAGCGGGGGGGCACCACTACGAGCAGTACGTC. Encoded protein: CASSLGLAGGHHYEQYV.

The CDR3 coding sequence is TGTGCCAGCAGATCGGGGGTCTCCGGGGAGCTGTTTTTT. Protein: CASRSGVSGELFF. The J gene is TRBJ2-2, the V gene TRBV2; D perhaps matches TRBD2 (6 bases). Trimming cost V 6 bases and J 6 bases, with 11 bases left between them. Germline loops: CDR1 SNHLY, CDR2 FYNNEI. This CDR3 region has 13 residues.

This clone turned up a few times. The chain joins TRBV19 to TRBJ2-5; TRBD1 matches at 10 bases. V lost 5 bases and J lost 5; bases outside the gene matches: 5. Per germline, CDR1 LNHDA and CDR2 SQIVND (reference sequence). CDR3 size: 14 residues. Here the CDR3 reads CASSSDRGLETQYF. DNA for the CDR3: TGTGCCAGTAGTTCGGACAGGGGGTTGGAGACCCAGTACTTC.

The rearrangement links TRBV5-8 to TRBJ2-1; 7 bases match TRBD2. CDR1 is SGHTS and CDR2 is YDEGEE in the germline V gene. The CDR3 length is 20 residues. The V gene end was trimmed by 7 bases and the J gene end by 4 bases; junction bases not matched to a gene: 26. Here the CDR3 reads CASPLGLAAGDLHNYNEQFF. CDR3 DNA sequence: TGTGCCAGCCCCCTAGGTTTGGCGGCGGGGGACCTACACAATTACAATGAGCAGTTCTTC.

J is TRBJ1-6 and V is TRBV19; D gene uncertain. Germline V gives CDR1 LNHDA, CDR2 SQIVND (reference sequence). Between the trimmed V and J ends, which lost 1 base and 9 bases, there was a span of 13 bases. The CDR3 is made up of 15 amino acids. CDR3 region: CASSIGQKLVSPLHF. CDR3 nucleotide sequence: TGTGCCAGTAGTATAGGTCAGAAATTGGTTTCACCCCTCCACTTT. Based on the CDR3 plus reference TRBV19 and TRBJ1-6, the full variable domain is DGGITQSPKYLFRKEGQNVTLSCEQNLNHDAMYWYRQDPGQGLRLIYYSQIVNDFQKGDIAEGYSVSREKKESFPLTVTSAQKNPTAFYLCASSIGQKLVSPLHFGNGTRLTVT.

The genes are TRBV11-2 and TRBJ2-7; no reliable D call. The CDR3 contains 13 residues. The germline CDR1 and CDR2 sequences are SGHAT and FQNNGV. Trimming shortened V by 6 bases and J by 5 bases, and 14 bases separated the two germline ends. The CDR3: CASSGFWLHEQYV. The CDR3, as DNA: TGTGCCAGCAGTGGTTTCTGGCTGCACGAGCAGTACGTC.

This sequence joins TRBV7-9 and TRBJ2-3; the D is unclear. V was pared by 0 bases and J by 8 bases, with 12 bases between. The germline gives CDR1 SEHNR, CDR2 FQNEAQ (reference sequence). This CDR3 has 14 residues. The CDR3 region is CASSLATGGVTQYF. CDR3 nucleotides: TGTGCCAGCAGCTTAGCGACGGGTGGAGTTACGCAGTATTTT.

As concerns this clone: Different DNA sequences within this sample yield the same CDR3. The V and J genes are TRBV7-8 and TRBJ1-5; perhaps TRBD1 as D (5 bases). CDR3 length: 15 amino acids. Germline loops: CDR1 SGHVS, CDR2 FQNEAQ. V was pared by 1 base and J by 1 base, with 8 bases between. The CDR3 here is CASSLGGWSNQPQHF. The CDR3 DNA reads TGTGCCAGCAGCTTAGGGGGGTGGAGCAATCAGCCCCAGCATTTT.

This clone was picked up one time. The rearrangement joins TRBV24-1 to TRBJ2-5; possible D gene TRBD2, 5 bases. The CDR3 is 15 residues long. The germline CDR1 and CDR2 sequences are KGHDR and SFDVKD. With 2 bases removed from V and 1 base from J, the gap between germline ends came to 10 bases. The CDR3 DNA is TGTGCCACCAGTGATTGGGCGGACTCCCAAGAGACCCAGTACTTC. Translation gives CATSDWADSQETQYF.

This clone was picked up one time. The chain has TRBV27 and TRBJ1-1; no firm D call. Per the germline V gene, CDR1 is MNHEY and CDR2 is SMNVEV (reference sequence). V lost 1 base and J 1 base, leaving 10 bases between the germline ends. This CDR3 spans 15 amino acids. The DNA of the CDR3 is TGTGCCAGCAGTTTATACCCGACGACGAACACTGAAGCTTTCTTT. Its protein is CASSLYPTTNTEAFF.

The chain joins TRBV4-1 to TRBJ2-3, with D possibly matching TRBD2 (7 bases). The CDR3 is 17 amino acids. Trimming cost V 7 bases and J 6 bases, with 26 bases left between them. Germline V gene sequence: CDR1 MGHRA, CDR2 YSYEKL. The CDR3 DNA sequence: TGCGCCAGCACCCGAGAAGAACCCGGGGGGCTAGCCGATACGCAGTATTTT. Amino acids: CASTREEPGGLADTQYF.

This clone was detected only once. This sequence joins TRBV11-2 and TRBJ2-4; 8 bases are a match to TRBD1. This CDR3 is 18 amino acids long. Unmatched junction bases numbered 8, after V lost 1 base and J lost 0 bases. The germline gives CDR1 SGHAT, CDR2 FQNNGV. Written as DNA, the CDR3 is TGTGCCAGCAGCTTAGGGGGACAGGCGACTCTAGCCAAAAACATTCAGTACTTC. This gives the protein CASSLGGQATLAKNIQYF.

This chain uses TRBV3-1 (or the pseudogene TRBV3-2) with TRBJ1-1; D ambiguous. CDR1 is LGHDT and CDR2 is YNNKEL in the germline V gene (reference sequence). The CDR3 extends over 13 amino acids. V was clipped by 1 base and J by 4 bases, with 7 bases between them. DNA for the CDR3: TGTGCCAGCAGCCAAGGGCTCGGCACTGAAGCTTTCTTT. Its protein product is CASSQGLGTEAFF.

CDR3 DNA: TGTGCCAGCAGCGTAGGGGGAAGGTCCTATAATTCACCCCTCCACTTT. As protein: CASSVGGRSYNSPLHF. The genes are TRBV5-4 and TRBJ1-6, with D perhaps TRBD1 (6 bases). The CDR3 consists of 16 residues. Germline CDR1 and CDR2: SGHNT and YYREEE (reference sequence). V shed 4 bases and J shed 1 base, with 12 bases lying between them.

The rearrangement joins TRBV6-1 to TRBJ2-2, with D possibly being TRBD2 (5 bases). The CDR3 covers 15 residues. The germline gives CDR1 MNHNS, CDR2 SASEGT. Between the trimmed V and J ends, which lost 2 bases and 1 base, there was a span of 8 bases. CDR3 sequence (DNA): TGTGCCAGCAGTGAAACGGGGAAGAACACCGGGGAGCTGTTTTTT. This translates into CASSETGKNTGELFF.

This sequence joins TRBV18 and TRBJ2-1; 9 bases line up with TRBD1. V lost 5 bases to trimming and J lost 8 bases; unmatched junction nucleotides: 10. The CDR3 sequence is 15 residues long. The germline gives CDR1 KGHSH, CDR2 LQKENI. DNA of the CDR3: TGTGCCAGCTCAGTTCGACAGGGGGTTATCTATGAGCAGTTCTTC. Its protein product is CASSVRQGVIYEQFF. Based on the CDR3 plus reference TRBV18 and TRBJ2-1, the full variable domain is NAGVMQNPRHLVRRRGQEARLRCSPMKGHSHVYWYRQLPEEGLKFMVYLQKENIIDESGMPKERFSAEFPKEGPSILRIQQVVRGDSAAYFCASSVRQGVIYEQFFGPGTRLTVL.